This TCR beta chain was observed in a study of blood T cell repertoires in COVID-19. As for the study in general: Acute and convalescent COVID-19 specimens originated in the United States, Italy and Spain.

As processed by the authors: Amplification with reference gene primers provided the estimates of nucleated cell counts. Libraries were prepared by immunoSEQ multiplex PCR; TCRdb keeps only in-frame clonotypes and omits some of them. For V, J and clone size, that table is used; D and trimming come from the DNA. The sample lists around 150,000 clones, around 93% occurring once. Germline CDR1 reads SGHNT; CDR2 reads YYREEE (reference sequence). Unmatched junction bases numbered 6, after V lost 0 bases and J lost 5 bases. The CDR3 consists of 16 residues. The receptor comes from a woman aged 45 to 65 with acute or convalescent COVID-19. The source material was peripheral blood. This sequence joins TRBV5-4 and TRBJ2-3; TRBD2 matches at 10 bases. CDR3 bases: TGTGCCAGCAGCTTGGGACTAGCGGGTAGGGAAGATACGCAGTATTTT. Amino acids: CASSLGLAGREDTQYF.